Presented here are 11 T cell receptor beta chains from one specimen sequenced in a study of early stage breast cancer tumors. Sequencing used immunoSEQ multiplex PCR; TCRdb keeps in-frame clones, though not all of them. In the table there are around 71,000 clones, 65% to 85% of which are singletons. Input material: blood. Receptor source: a person aged 55 to 70 with breast cancer.

The V call is TRBV7-3, the J call TRBJ2-1; TRBD1 matches 9 bases. Germline V gene data show CDR1 as SGHTA and CDR2 as FQGTGA. V was pared by 5 bases and J by 5 bases, with 7 bases of the junction left unmatched. The CDR3 is 15 residues long. CDR3 amino acids: CASSAFGTGHNEQFF. In DNA form, the CDR3 reads TGTGCCAGCAGCGCTTTCGGGACAGGGCACAATGAGCAGTTCTTC.

This CDR3 reads CASTPILAGGTGELFF. The CDR3 DNA is TGTGCCAGCACCCCAATCCTAGCGGGAGGTACCGGGGAGCTGTTTTTT. The chain employs TRBV7-2 and TRBJ2-2, with 11 bases that match TRBD2. The J segment lost 5 bases and the V segment lost 7 bases, leaving 9 bases of the junction unmatched. The CDR3 is 16 residues long. CDR1 is SGHTA, CDR2 FQGNSA, per germline. The full variable domain, in which reference TRBV7-2 and TRBJ2-2 provide the parts outside the CDR3, is GAGVSQSPSNKVTEKGKDVELRCDPISGHTALYWYRQSLGQGLEFLIYFQGNSAPDKSGLPSDRFSAERTGGSVSTLTIQRTQQEDSAVYLCASTPILAGGTGELFFGEGSRLTVL.

This chain connects TRBV9 to TRBJ2-1, with TRBD1 matching 9 bases. Germline V gives CDR1 SGDLS, CDR2 YYNGEE. The J segment lost 6 bases and the V segment lost 0 bases, leaving 7 bases of the junction unmatched. The CDR3 runs to 16 residues. CDR3 region: CASSVDPGTGTNEQFF. CDR3 coding DNA: TGTGCCAGCAGCGTAGATCCCGGGACAGGGACCAATGAGCAGTTCTTC.

The V and J genes are TRBV15 and TRBJ1-2; D remains ambiguous. V was pared by 2 bases and J by 5 bases, with 21 bases between. The germline V gene encodes CDR1 LNHNV and CDR2 YYDKDF (reference sequence). CDR3 size: 17 residues. DNA for the CDR3: TGTGCCACCAGCAGACGTATCGGGATAAGGGATGGTTATGGCTACACCTTC. Translation gives CATSRRIGIRDGYGYTF.

This chain connects TRBV5-6 to TRBJ2-7, with 8 bases lining up with TRBD1. This CDR3 comprises 16 residues. Germline V lookup: CDR1 SGHDT, CDR2 YYEEEE. V lost 4 bases and J lost 3; bases outside the gene matches: 12. Here the CDR3 reads CASSPLGGTGYYEQYF. The CDR3 DNA reads as TGTGCCAGCAGCCCCTTGGGCGGGACAGGATACTACGAGCAGTACTTC.

On this clone: A read error may produce the germline difference seen at one junction end. CDR3 DNA: TGTGCTAGCAGCTTCTCGAACACCGGGGAGCTGTTTTTT. The encoded protein is CASSFSNTGELFF. This rearrangement joins TRBV7-7 to TRBJ2-2, with D unresolved. The CDR3 covers 13 residues. From germline, CDR1 is SSHAT and CDR2 FNYEAQ (reference sequence). The full variable domain, in which reference TRBV7-7 and TRBJ2-2 provide the parts outside the CDR3, is GAGVSQSPRYKVTKRGQDVTLRCDPISSHATLYWYQQALGQGPEFLTYFNYEAQPDKSGLPSDRFSAERPEGSISTLTIQRTEQRDSAMYRCASSFSNTGELFFGEGSRLTVL.

This clone was picked up a small number of times. The V call is TRBV5-1, the J call TRBJ1-2; D is uncertain. Germline CDR1 and CDR2: SGHRS and YFSETQ. Trimming took 0 bases from V and 3 from J, leaving 15 bases between them. The CDR3 has 16 residues. The CDR3 reads CASSLGASRRDYGYTF. CDR3 nucleotide sequence: TGCGCCAGCAGCTTGGGGGCTTCTCGTCGGGACTATGGCTACACCTTC.

The V gene is TRBV28, the J gene TRBJ2-5; no clear D. The V gene lost 2 bases and the J gene lost 1 base, with 17 bases spanning the gap. Per the germline V gene, CDR1 is MDHEN and CDR2 is SYDVKM. This CDR3 is 17 amino acids long. The CDR3 region is CASSLMISLGAQETQYF. CDR3 nucleotides: TGTGCCAGCAGTTTAATGATATCGTTAGGAGCCCAAGAGACCCAGTACTTC.

The gene calls are TRBV2 and TRBJ1-5; D call uncertain. There are 14 residues in the CDR3. Germline CDR1 and CDR2: SNHLY and FYNNEI. Deletions cut 9 bases from V and 6 bases from J, with 18 bases between. The CDR3 DNA sequence: TGTGCCAGTACTCAGTGGCGGGAGGGTCAGCCCCAGCATTTT. It codes for CASTQWREGQPQHF.

The chain has TRBV6-1 and TRBJ1-5; weak D call: TRBD1 (5 bases). Germline V gene lookup returns CDR1 MNHNS and CDR2 SASEGT. This CDR3 comprises 15 residues. V was trimmed by 10 bases and J by 1 base, leaving 17 bases between them. DNA for the CDR3: TGTGCCACCACACTGATGGGGGGGAGCAATCAGCCCCAGCATTTT. It translates to CATTLMGGSNQPQHF.

The V and J genes are TRBV5-6 and TRBJ2-5; 7 bases fit TRBD1. V dropped 2 bases and J dropped 2; count of bases not matched to a gene: 6. Germline V gene data show CDR1 as SGHDT and CDR2 as YYEEEE. The CDR3 runs 15 residues. This CDR3 reads CASSFLRDRQETQYF. In DNA, the CDR3 is TGTGCCAGCAGCTTTCTCCGGGACAGACAAGAGACCCAGTACTTC. Full variable domain (remainder filled in from reference TRBV5-6 and TRBJ2-5): DAGVTQSPTHLIKTRGQQVTLRCSPKSGHDTVSWYQQALGQGPQFIFQYYEEEERQRGNFPDRFSGHQFPNYSSELNVNALLLGDSALYLCASSFLRDRQETQYFGPGTRLLVL.